Below are 21 T cell receptor beta chains sequenced from a single sample in a study of shared clonotypes between healthy human individuals. This table comes from immunoSEQ multiplex PCR, and its TCRdb copy is limited to in-frame clones, with some not included. The sample shows over 400,000 clones, roughly 80% of them seen only once. The sample comprised PBMCs. These receptors all stem from a woman aged 40 to 49 in good health. Some clones in this sample may be carry-over from other donors' samples.

The chain carries TRBV27 and TRBJ2-7; 11 bases agree with TRBD2. In germline, CDR1 is MNHEY, CDR2 SMNVEV (reference sequence). The V segment lost 8 bases and the J segment 5 bases; nucleotides outside the gene matches: 11. The CDR3 spans 15 residues. DNA of the CDR3: TGTGCCAGCGCGTCGCACGGGACTAGCGGTGACGAGCAGTACTTC. Protein product: CASASHGTSGDEQYF.

This chain connects TRBV6-5 to TRBJ2-5, with D possibly TRBD1 on 5 matching bases. The CDR3 covers 13 residues. CDR1 and CDR2 from the germline V gene are MNHEY and SVGAGI. V was shortened by 7 bases and J by 2 bases, with 11 bases between the two germline ends. In nucleotides, the CDR3 is TGTGCCAGCATAGACAGCACTCAAGAGACCCAGTACTTC. Protein sequence: CASIDSTQETQYF.

Notes on this clone: It is likely a read error: a sequence one base away is far more abundant. Other DNA sequences in the same sample also yield this CDR3. The chain couples TRBV27 to TRBJ1-1; perhaps TRBD1 as D (6 bases). Trimming shortened V by 6 bases and J by 0 bases, and 11 bases separated the two germline ends. The CDR3 loop spans 14 amino acids. CDR1 and CDR2 from the germline V gene are MNHEY and SMNVEV (reference sequence). In DNA form, the CDR3 reads TGTGCCAGCAGGCTGGGACAACTGAACACTGAAGCTTTCTTT. It codes for CASRLGQLNTEAFF.

The chain is built from TRBV4-1 and TRBJ1-1; no reliable D call. Germline CDR1 is MGHRA and CDR2 is YSYEKL. V lost 3 bases and J lost 0, with 5 bases in between. The CDR3 is made up of 13 amino acids. Here the CDR3 reads CASSQVMNTEAFF. The CDR3 nucleotides are TGCGCCAGCAGCCAGGTCATGAACACTGAAGCTTTCTTT.

This chain links TRBV4-3 with TRBJ2-7; either TRBD1 or TRBD2 may supply D (5 bases each). V lost 4 bases and J 4 bases, leaving 20 bases between the germline ends. Germline CDR1 and CDR2: LGHNA and YSLEER. This CDR3 is 16 amino acids long. Here the CDR3 DNA reads TGCGCCAGCAGCCGAAGTGGATGGGGGAGTATGTACGAGCAGTACTTC. Protein product: CASSRSGWGSMYEQYF.

CDR3 protein: CASSMRGNTEAFF. The CDR3 DNA is TGTGCTTCCAGCATGCGGGGCAACACTGAAGCTTTCTTT. J is TRBJ1-1 and V is TRBV27, with D perhaps TRBD1 (5 bases). Per the germline V gene, CDR1 is MNHEY and CDR2 is SMNVEV (reference sequence). The CDR3 runs to 13 residues.

The genes are TRBV13 and TRBJ1-5; 7 positions match TRBD1. Trimming at V came to 8 bases and at J to 0 bases, leaving 4 bases not matched to a gene. CDR1 and CDR2 (germline): PRHDT, FYEKMQ (reference sequence). This CDR3 is 14 amino acids long. CDR3 sequence (DNA): TGTGCCAGCGGCGACAGGGCTAGCAATCAGCCCCAGCATTTT. It specifies CASGDRASNQPQHF.

The table lists this clone with a few counts. CDR3 DNA sequence: TGCACCAGCAGCCCCTCCCGGACGAACACCGGGGAGCTGTTTTTT. Translating gives CTSSPSRTNTGELFF. V usage is TRBV1 and J usage is TRBJ2-2. TRBV1 is a pseudogene segment. This CDR3 is 15 amino acids long.

Remarks on this clone: This likely traces to a read error, being one base from a far larger clone. The chain employs TRBV4-2 and TRBJ2-3; 8 nucleotides agree with TRBD2. Germline loops: CDR1 LGHNA, CDR2 YNFKEQ. CDR3 size: 16 residues. DNA for the CDR3: TGTACCAGCAGCCAAGCGCTAGCGGGTGGAGCAGATACGCAGTATTTT. Amino acids: CTSSQALAGGADTQYF.

The V and J genes are TRBV4-1 and TRBJ2-3; D call uncertain. Per germline, CDR1 MGHRA and CDR2 YSYEKL. This CDR3 has 16 amino acids. Trimming left V 4 bases short and J 1 base short, with 15 bases between. The CDR3 here is CASSPPGSPGTDTQYF. DNA for the CDR3: TGCGCCAGCAGCCCTCCGGGTTCCCCTGGCACAGATACGCAGTATTTT.

The gene calls are TRBV5-4 and TRBJ2-7; D gene ambiguous. V gave up 0 bases and J gave up 3 bases, with 7 bases separating them. This CDR3 region has 13 residues. CDR1 is SGHNT, CDR2 YYREEE, per germline (reference sequence). The CDR3 nucleotides read TGTGCCAGCAGCTTGGAGGAAGACTACGAGCAGTACTTC. Translating gives CASSLEEDYEQYF. Full variable domain (missing parts from reference TRBV5-4 and TRBJ2-7): ETGVTQSPTHLIKTRGQQVTLRCSSQSGHNTVSWYQQALGQGPQFIFQYYREEENGRGNFPPRFSGLQFPNYSSELNVNALELDDSALYLCASSLEEDYEQYFGPGTRLTVT.

This sequence joins TRBV5-1 and TRBJ2-7; D is ambiguous. The CDR3 totals 14 residues. With 2 bases removed from V and 1 base from J, the gap between germline ends came to 10 bases. From germline, CDR1 is SGHRS and CDR2 YFSETQ. CDR3 DNA: TGCGCCAGCAGCTTTATAGGGATGTCCTACGAGCAGTACTTC. Protein product: CASSFIGMSYEQYF. The variable domain in full, with the rest retrieved from reference TRBV5-1 and TRBJ2-7, is KAGVTQTPRYLIKTRGQQVTLSCSPISGHRSVSWYQQTPGQGLQFLFEYFSETQRNKGNFPGRFSGRQFSNSRSEMNVSTLELGDSALYLCASSFIGMSYEQYFGPGTRLTVT.

This clone was counted once. V gene TRBV30 combines with J gene TRBJ1-1; 7 bases match TRBD1. There are 16 residues in the CDR3. CDR1 is GTSNPN, CDR2 SVGIG, per germline (reference sequence). Trimming cost V 2 bases and J 7 bases; bases outside gene matches: 16. CDR3 nucleotides: TGTGCCTGGAGTAAGGGCCTGGGAGGGGGCGTGGGTGAAGCTTTCTTT. This codes for CAWSKGLGGGVGEAFF.

This chain links TRBV28 with TRBJ1-1, with unresolved D. The germline V and J ends were trimmed by 5 bases and 5 bases, with 18 bases remaining between them. CDR1 and CDR2 from the germline V gene are MDHEN and SYDVKM. The CDR3 totals 15 residues. The CDR3: CASSPRRRVETEAFF. The CDR3 DNA is TGTGCCAGCAGTCCGCGTAGAAGGGTGGAAACTGAAGCTTTCTTT.

This clone was seen a few times. This chain connects TRBV29-1 to TRBJ2-7, with TRBD2 matching 12 bases. V lost 4 bases to trimming and J lost 7 bases; unmatched junction nucleotides: 14. Looked up from germline, CDR1 is SQVTM and CDR2 is ANQGSEA. The CDR3 consists of 16 residues. The CDR3 loop is CSVASGRASRMGEQYF. The CDR3 DNA follows: TGCAGCGTTGCTAGCGGGAGGGCCTCCAGGATGGGGGAGCAGTACTTC.

The chain is built from TRBV29-1 and TRBJ2-7; a possible D gene is TRBD2 (5 bases). Germline V gene data show CDR1 as SQVTM and CDR2 as ANQGSEA. The germline V and J ends were trimmed by 6 bases and 3 bases, with 12 bases remaining between them. The CDR3 runs 12 residues. CDR3 amino acids: CSVDYGRYEQYF. As DNA, the CDR3 is TGCAGCGTCGACTATGGCCGCTACGAGCAGTACTTC.

The chain carries TRBV28 and TRBJ2-1; D may correspond to TRBD1 or TRBD2 (5 bases each). The CDR3 extends over 13 amino acids. Trimming pared 11 bases from V and 9 bases from J, leaving 20 bases between. From germline, CDR1 is MDHEN and CDR2 SYDVKM. The CDR3, as DNA: TGTGCCGGGAAGGGGACGGTACGGGGTGAGCAGTTCTTC. As protein: CAGKGTVRGEQFF.

This chain connects TRBV11-3 to TRBJ2-1; the D is unclear. The CDR3 is 12 residues long. V was shortened by 1 base and J by 9 bases, with 7 bases between the two germline ends. The germline V gene encodes CDR1 SGHNT and CDR2 YENEEA. The CDR3 loop is CASSLGLGEQFF. In DNA form, the CDR3 reads TGTGCCAGCAGCTTAGGGCTTGGTGAGCAGTTCTTC.

This chain joins TRBV25-1 and TRBJ1-5; D is uncertain. From germline, CDR1 is MGHDK and CDR2 SYGVNS. The CDR3 is 14 residues long. V shed 1 base and J shed 11 bases, with 15 bases lying between them. The CDR3 coding sequence is TGTGCCAGCAGTGAATCGGGTCCCAACGAGGCCCAGCATTTT. Residues: CASSESGPNEAQHF.

Concerning this clone itself: One base separates it from a far larger clone, so it is likely a read error. The chain carries TRBV6-1 and TRBJ2-7; perhaps D is TRBD1 or TRBD2 (6 bases each). CDR3 length: 13 amino acids. Germline V gene sequence: CDR1 MNHNS, CDR2 SASEGT. The V end lost 7 bases, the J end lost 3 bases, and 13 bases lay between the germline ends. As DNA, the CDR3 is TGTGCCAGCATGACCGGAGGGGGCTACGAGCAGTACTTC. Its translation: CASMTGGGYEQYF.

The J gene is TRBJ1-1, the V gene TRBV19; D ambiguous. CDR3 length: 13 amino acids. Germline V gene lookup returns CDR1 LNHDA and CDR2 SQIVND (reference sequence). Trimming shortened V by 8 bases and J by 0 bases, and 10 bases separated the two germline ends. CDR3 nucleotides: TGTGCCAGTGGACCGACGGTGAACACTGAAGCTTTCTTT. It specifies CASGPTVNTEAFF.